The 7 T cell receptor beta chains given below trace back to one sample, sequenced in a study of CD8+ T cells in alopecia areata. This sample's treatment: oral pan-JAK inhibitor, 5-10 mg twice daily. After isolation, RNA underwent reverse transcription to generate cDNA as the sequencing template. Sequencing used immunoSEQ multiplex PCR; TCRdb keeps in-frame clones, though not all of them. The sample records under 250,000 clones, just over 65% being singletons. This specimen was CD4+ T cells sorted from blood, taken around week 42, from a patient treated with tofacitinib. These receptors originate from a human donor with alopecia areata.

This chain uses TRBV20-1 with TRBJ1-2; TRBD1 aligns across 7 bases. J was trimmed by 7 bases and V by 5 bases; bases with no gene match: 4. The CDR3 extends over 11 amino acids. Looked up from germline, CDR1 is DFQATT and CDR2 is SNEGSKA (reference sequence). Here the CDR3 reads CSADRVGGYTF. CDR3 nucleotide sequence: TGCAGTGCTGACAGGGTCGGTGGCTACACCTTC.

The rearrangement joins TRBV7-2 to TRBJ1-4; tentatively, D is TRBD1 (5 bases). The CDR3 extends over 14 amino acids. V lost 5 bases and J lost 5, with 12 bases in between. CDR1 is SGHTA, CDR2 FQGNSA, per germline. CDR3: CASSHTGKNEKLFF. In DNA, the CDR3 is TGTGCCAGCAGCCACACAGGCAAGAATGAAAAACTGTTTTTT.

The chain has TRBV28 and TRBJ2-1; 8 nucleotides agree with TRBD2. The length of the CDR3 is 13 residues. With 6 bases clipped from V and 8 bases from J, the junction kept 6 bases outside the gene matches. CDR1 MDHEN and CDR2 SYDVKM come from the germline V gene. The CDR3 DNA is TGTGCCAGCAGCGGGGGGGCCCTGGATGAGCAGTTCTTC. Amino acid sequence: CASSGGALDEQFF.

The J gene is TRBJ2-1, the V gene TRBV5-1; D is undetermined. CDR1 and CDR2 (germline): SGHRS, YFSETQ. This CDR3 is built from 15 residues. Trimming removed 0 bases at V and 3 bases at J, with 10 bases between. Here the CDR3 DNA reads TGCGCCAGCAGCTTGGAATGGTCAGTCTACAATGAGCAGTTCTTC. It codes for CASSLEWSVYNEQFF.

V usage is TRBV28 and J usage is TRBJ2-2; D may be TRBD1 (5 bases). The V end was cut by 7 bases, the J end by 3 bases, with 9 bases between. Looked up from germline, CDR1 is MDHEN and CDR2 is SYDVKM. This CDR3 region has 13 residues. CDR3 loop: CASMKGYTGELFF. The CDR3 DNA reads as TGTGCCAGCATGAAGGGGTACACCGGGGAGCTGTTTTTT.

This clone has a handful of counts. The rearrangement links TRBV19 to TRBJ2-3; 12 bases are a match to TRBD2. CDR1 and CDR2 from the germline V gene are LNHDA and SQIVND (reference sequence). The CDR3 contains 15 residues. V lost 6 bases to trimming and J lost 5 bases; unmatched junction nucleotides: 6. This CDR3 reads CASSPLAGGRDTQYF. In DNA, the CDR3 is TGTGCCAGTAGCCCACTAGCGGGGGGACGAGATACGCAGTATTTT.

The gene calls are TRBV6-1 and TRBJ2-1, with 12 nucleotides matching TRBD2. Trimming cost V 4 bases and J 1 base; bases outside gene matches: 2. The CDR3 is 16 residues long. The germline gives CDR1 MNHNS, CDR2 SASEGT. The CDR3 protein is CASSVTSGGSYNEQFF. The CDR3 DNA is TGTGCCAGCAGTGTGACTAGCGGGGGTTCCTACAATGAGCAGTTCTTC.